The clone carrying this T cell receptor beta chain has more than one count but fewer than ten. Antigen unknown. TCRdb fed the RACE reads into MiXCR, producing one record per CDR3 protein. Of 80,000 to 100,000 distinct CDR3 sequences listed, more than 10% are singletons. Trimming cost V 5 bases and J 9 bases, with 14 bases left between them. Per germline, CDR1 KGHDR and CDR2 SFDVKD. The CDR3 consists of 13 residues. This entry belongs to a study of human T cells and chemical hapten exposure. The study's findings and limits: Expanded TCRs created a significantly greater count of big CDR3 similarity clusters than controls did.

Time point in this sample: pre-sensitization, week 0. Regarding treatment: therapeutic diphenylcyclopropenone sensitization with weekly scalp DPC. Unfractionated whole blood yielded the extracted total RNA. This sequence joins TRBV24-1 and TRBJ2-3, with D possibly called TRBD1 or TRBD2 (5 bases each). The receptor was isolated from a woman aged 60-70 years with alopecia areata. Some clones in this sample may be carry-over from other donors' samples. Material: whole blood, obtained in connection with sensitization to the hapten diphenylcyclopropenone (DPC). CDR3 region: CATSAARDRTQYF. DNA of the CDR3: TGTGCCACCAGTGCGGCAAGGGACCGAACGCAGTATTTT.